The next 18 T cell receptor beta chains were all read from a single sample in a study of identical twins. TCRdb re-analysed the 5' RACE reads in MiXCR, keeping a single row per CDR3 protein. The sample lists hundreds of thousands of distinct CDR3 sequences, 20% to 25% occurring once. This sample was also put to use in a study of T cells expressing NK-cell markers.

Sequenced material: PBMCs. All receptors come from a woman between 18 and 30 years old in good health.

The chain joins TRBV5-4 to TRBJ2-1; 7 bases map to TRBD1. This CDR3 comprises 14 residues. The germline V gene has CDR1 SGHNT and CDR2 YYREEE (reference sequence). J was trimmed by 7 bases and V by 1 base; bases with no gene match: 5. The CDR3 loop reads CASSLTGAKNEQFF. For the CDR3, the DNA is TGTGCCAGCAGCTTGACAGGGGCCAAAAATGAGCAGTTCTTC.

The V call is TRBV20-1, the J call TRBJ1-5, with TRBD1 as a possible D gene (5 bases). CDR3 length: 14 amino acids. The germline CDR1 and CDR2 sequences are DFQATT and SNEGSKA (reference sequence). V dropped 5 bases and J dropped 1 base, with 12 bases sitting between them. CDR3 nucleotides: TGCAGTGCTCTCGGGGGTAAGAGCAATCAGCCCCAGCATTTT. Translation: CSALGGKSNQPQHF.

This clonotype was counted at least ten times. The gene calls are TRBV15 and TRBJ1-5; D unresolved. This CDR3 has 13 residues. From germline, CDR1 is LNHNV and CDR2 YYDKDF (reference sequence). The ends were cut back, 0 bases at V and 6 bases at J, with 6 bases in the middle. This CDR3 reads CATSREVAQPQHF. In DNA, the CDR3 is TGTGCCACCAGCAGAGAAGTGGCTCAGCCCCAGCATTTT.

The rearrangement uses TRBV11-2 and TRBJ2-1, with TRBD2 as a possible D gene (6 bases). Germline assignment: CDR1 SGHAT and CDR2 FQNNGV. Trimming pared 2 bases from V and 3 bases from J, leaving 14 bases between. The CDR3 is 16 amino acids. CDR3 in amino acids: CASSLTRESRYNEQFF. The DNA for the CDR3 is TGTGCCAGCAGCTTAACCCGGGAGAGTCGCTACAATGAGCAGTTCTTC.

This clonotype came up a few times. This chain joins TRBV5-6 and TRBJ2-1; D perhaps matches TRBD1 (6 bases). V lost 4 bases and J lost 2, with 13 bases in between. Germline CDR1 is SGHDT and CDR2 is YYEEEE. This CDR3 spans 15 amino acids. The CDR3 bases are TGTGCCAGCAGCGATGTAAAGGGGGCCTACAATGAGCAGTTCTTC. It codes for CASSDVKGAYNEQFF.

The J gene is TRBJ2-2, the V gene TRBV20-1; D might be TRBD2 (5 bases). The CDR3 extends over 17 amino acids. Germline CDR1 is DFQATT and CDR2 is SNEGSKA (reference sequence). V lost 3 bases and J lost 2, with 19 bases in between. The CDR3 DNA reads TGCAGTGCTAGGTGGGGAGTCGGTCGACATAACACCGGGGAGCTGTTTTTT. Translation gives CSARWGVGRHNTGELFF.

This clonotype appeared a few times. The chain recombines TRBV21-1 with TRBJ2-6; the DNA was not compared with TRBD2, the D call given in the table. TRBV21-1 is flagged as a pseudogene. This CDR3 contains 16 residues. Here the CDR3 DNA reads TGTGCCACCACCGGGGGGCCCAGGACTGGGGCCAACGTCCTGACTTTC. It specifies CATTGGPRTGANVLTF.

The sample holds a few counts of this clonotype. This sequence joins TRBV7-6 and TRBJ2-1; 7 positions agree with TRBD1. CDR1 is SGHVS and CDR2 is FNYEAQ in the germline V gene. The CDR3 covers 15 residues. The ends lost 5 bases at V and 6 bases at J; junction bases unmatched: 10. In nucleotides, the CDR3 is TGTGCCAGCAGCCAGATACCACGGGACAGCAATGAGCAGTTCTTC. It is translated as CASSQIPRDSNEQFF.

The V gene is TRBV9, the J gene TRBJ2-7; D unclear. Germline loops: CDR1 SGDLS, CDR2 YYNGEE. Trimming took off 0 bases at V and 2 bases at J, with 9 bases between the two ends. This CDR3 has 14 residues. The CDR3 loop reads CASSVDVGTYEQYF. The CDR3 DNA sequence: TGTGCCAGCAGCGTAGACGTTGGAACCTACGAGCAGTACTTC.

The sample holds a few counts of this clonotype. The CDR3 loop is CSVEPGYDIQYF. For the CDR3, the DNA is TGCAGCGTTGAACCAGGGTATGACATTCAGTACTTC. The J gene is TRBJ2-4, the V gene TRBV29-1; perhaps TRBD1 as D (5 bases). The CDR3 contains 12 residues. The germline V gene has CDR1 SQVTM and CDR2 ANQGSEA. V lost 2 bases, J lost 8 bases, and 10 bases lay in between.

The V call is TRBV4-3, the J call TRBJ2-2; D is undetermined. Trimming shortened V by 0 bases and J by 7 bases, and 9 bases separated the two germline ends. The CDR3 runs 14 residues. Looked up from germline, CDR1 is LGHNA and CDR2 is YSLEER. The CDR3, as DNA: TGCGCCAGCAGCCAAGAGACCTTGGTCGGGGAGCTGTTTTTT. Its translation: CASSQETLVGELFF.

This chain uses TRBV7-8 with TRBJ2-4; maybe TRBD1 (6 bases). Germline V gene lookup returns CDR1 SGHVS and CDR2 FQNEAQ. V lost 1 base and J 11 bases, leaving 6 bases between the germline ends. CDR3 size: 11 residues. The CDR3 protein is CASSLGQVQYF. The CDR3, as DNA: TGTGCCAGCAGCTTAGGACAGGTTCAGTACTTC.

This clonotype showed up just a few times. The genes are TRBV20-1 and TRBJ2-2; TRBD2 aligns across 9 bases. The CDR3 covers 15 residues. V gave up 3 bases and J gave up 5 bases; unmatched junction bases: 7. CDR1 DFQATT and CDR2 SNEGSKA come from the germline V gene (reference sequence). Here the CDR3 DNA reads TGCAGTGCTAGCGAAGCGGGAGGCCGAACCGGGGAGCTGTTTTTT. Its translation is CSASEAGGRTGELFF.

This clonotype was seen more than once but under ten times. V gene TRBV7-9 combines with J gene TRBJ2-1; 8 positions match TRBD2. The germline V gene encodes CDR1 SEHNR and CDR2 FQNEAQ (reference sequence). This CDR3 spans 15 amino acids. Trimming took 8 bases from V and 1 from J; bases not matched to a gene: 7. CDR3 sequence reads: CASSPGGASYNEQFF. CDR3 nucleotide sequence: TGTGCCAGCTCACCCGGGGGGGCTTCCTACAATGAGCAGTTCTTC.

There are many counts of this clonotype. This chain joins TRBV7-3 and TRBJ2-1; 7 bases are shared with TRBD1. CDR3 length equals 14 residues. J gave up 6 bases and V 5 bases, and 7 bases lay outside the gene matches. The germline V gene encodes CDR1 SGHTA and CDR2 FQGTGA. The CDR3 sequence is CASSMTGSINEQFF. The DNA of the CDR3 is TGTGCCAGCAGCATGACAGGGAGCATCAATGAGCAGTTCTTC.

In its sample, this clonotype was seen a few times. The chain recombines TRBV12-3 or TRBV12-4 with TRBJ2-1, with D possibly matching TRBD2 (6 bases). The V and J ends lost 4 bases and 16 bases respectively, with 23 bases between them. This CDR3 is 14 amino acids long. The CDR3 nucleotides are TGTGCCAGCAGTTCCGGGACTTTCACCGATGGGCATTTCTTC. Translated: CASSSGTFTDGHFF.

The chain is built from TRBV5-1 and TRBJ2-3; TRBD2 aligns across 8 bases. V gave up 0 bases and J gave up 5 bases; unmatched junction bases: 5. Germline V gene sequence: CDR1 SGHRS, CDR2 YFSETQ. This CDR3 contains 15 residues. The chain's CDR3 is CASSLGPGGKDTQYF. The CDR3 region has the DNA TGCGCCAGCAGCTTGGGCCCGGGAGGGAAAGATACGCAGTATTTT.

The rearrangement uses TRBV6-5 and TRBJ2-3; the match to TRBD1 covers 12 bases. CDR1 is MNHEY and CDR2 is SVGAGI in the germline V gene. The V segment lost 5 bases and the J segment 6 bases; nucleotides outside the gene matches: 6. The CDR3 runs to 15 residues. In DNA, the CDR3 is TGTGCCAGCAGTAACCGGGACAGGGGGCGGGATACGCAGTATTTT. This codes for CASSNRDRGRDTQYF.